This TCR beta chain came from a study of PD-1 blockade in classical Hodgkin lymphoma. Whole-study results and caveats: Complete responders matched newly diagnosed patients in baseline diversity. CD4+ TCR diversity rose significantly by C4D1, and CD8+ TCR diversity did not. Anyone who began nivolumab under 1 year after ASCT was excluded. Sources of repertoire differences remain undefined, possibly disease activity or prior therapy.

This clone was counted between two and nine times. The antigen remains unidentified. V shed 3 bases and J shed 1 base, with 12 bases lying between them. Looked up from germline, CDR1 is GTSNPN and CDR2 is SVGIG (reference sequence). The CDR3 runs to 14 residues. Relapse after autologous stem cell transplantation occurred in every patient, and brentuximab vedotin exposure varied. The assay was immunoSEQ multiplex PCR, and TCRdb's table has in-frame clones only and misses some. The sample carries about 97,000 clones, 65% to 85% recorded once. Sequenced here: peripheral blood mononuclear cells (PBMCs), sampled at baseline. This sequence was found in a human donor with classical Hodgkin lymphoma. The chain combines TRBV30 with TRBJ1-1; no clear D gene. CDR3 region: CAWSLGAGNTEAFF. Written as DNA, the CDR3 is TGTGCCTGGAGCCTGGGAGCTGGGAACACTGAAGCTTTCTTT. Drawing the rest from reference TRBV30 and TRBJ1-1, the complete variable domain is SQTIHQWPATLVQPVGSPLSLECTVEGTSNPNLYWYRQAAGRGLQLLFYSVGIGQISSEVPQNLSASRPQDRQFILSSKKLLLSDSGFYLCAWSLGAGNTEAFFGQGTRLTVV.